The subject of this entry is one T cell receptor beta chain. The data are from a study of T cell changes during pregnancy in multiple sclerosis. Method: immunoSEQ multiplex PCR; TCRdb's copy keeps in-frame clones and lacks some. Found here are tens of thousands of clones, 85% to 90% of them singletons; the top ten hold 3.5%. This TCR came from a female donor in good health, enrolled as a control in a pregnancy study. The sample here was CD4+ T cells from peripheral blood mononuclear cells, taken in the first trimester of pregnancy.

The CDR3: CASSYSLSGSYEQYF. CDR3 coding DNA: TGTGCCAGCAGTTACTCACTAAGCGGGTCCTACGAGCAGTACTTC. The chain couples TRBV6-5 to TRBJ2-7, with a tentative D call TRBD2 (6 bases). Germline V CDR1 and CDR2: MNHEY, SVGAGI. V was shortened by 0 bases and J by 1 base, with 10 bases between the two germline ends. This CDR3 is 15 amino acids long.